The 15 T cell receptor beta chains in this list originate from one sample, sequenced in a study of cytomegalovirus exposure and HLA in healthy donors. In the PCR, 60 Vbeta and 13 Jbeta primers were used. Generated by immunoSEQ multiplex PCR, the TCRdb table keeps only in-frame clones and is missing some. Of approximately 130,000 clones in the sample, about 71% were seen once. The sample was PBMCs. These receptors originate from a woman aged 55-70 years in good health and CMV-seropositive.

V is TRBV6-4 and J is TRBJ2-2, with D unresolved. Germline-derived CDR1 and CDR2 are MRHNA and SNTAGT. The CDR3 totals 13 residues. V was cut by 2 bases and J by 2 bases, with 3 bases left in between. Written as DNA, the CDR3 is TGTGCCAGCAGTGACACAAACACCGGGGAGCTGTTTTTT. Residues: CASSDTNTGELFF.

The V and J genes are TRBV7-9 and TRBJ1-1; TRBD1 matches 9 bases. The junction had 7 bases not matched to a gene; V was cut back by 5 bases and J by 0 bases. The germline gives CDR1 SEHNR, CDR2 FQNEAQ (reference sequence). CDR3 length equals 16 residues. CDR3 nucleotides: TGTGCCAGCAGCCTAGTGGGACAGGGAATGAACACTGAAGCTTTCTTT. Translated, it gives CASSLVGQGMNTEAFF. The full variable domain, with the rest looked up from reference TRBV7-9 and TRBJ1-1, is DTGVSQNPRHKITKRGQNVTFRCDPISEHNRLYWYRQTLGQGPEFLTYFQNEAQLEKSRLLSDRFSAERPKGSFSTLEIQRTEQGDSAMYLCASSLVGQGMNTEAFFGQGTRLTVV.

The chain links TRBV7-9 to TRBJ2-7; possible D gene TRBD2, 7 bases. Trimming pared 7 bases from V and 6 bases from J, leaving 13 bases between. Germline lookup yields CDR1 SEHNR and CDR2 FQNEAQ (reference sequence). This CDR3 has 12 amino acids. In DNA form, the CDR3 reads TGTGCCAGCACCCAGAGGGGGGGCGAGCAGTACTTC. This gives the protein CASTQRGGEQYF.

In its sample, this clone was seen once. V is TRBV6-5 and J is TRBJ1-2; a possible D gene is TRBD1 (6 bases). The germline V and J ends were trimmed by 6 bases and 4 bases, with 18 bases remaining between them. The CDR3 length is 15 residues. Per the germline V gene, CDR1 is MNHEY and CDR2 is SVGAGI. The CDR3 spells CASSQAQGSGYGYTF. CDR3 coding DNA: TGTGCCAGCAGCCAGGCCCAGGGGTCAGGCTATGGCTACACCTTC.

This clone was recorded a few times. CDR3 amino acids: CSVEDWRADYGYTF. Written as DNA, the CDR3 is TGCAGCGTTGAAGATTGGAGGGCAGACTATGGCTACACCTTC. The rearrangement uses TRBV29-1 and TRBJ1-2, with D unclear. CDR1 and CDR2 (germline): SQVTM, ANQGSEA. V was cut by 0 bases and J by 3 bases, with 11 bases left in between. This CDR3 spans 14 amino acids.

The chain couples TRBV28 to TRBJ2-7; 10 nucleotides agree with TRBD1. The V gene's germline CDR1 is MDHEN and CDR2 SYDVKM. The ends lost 6 bases at V and 5 bases at J; junction bases unmatched: 7. The CDR3 is 14 residues long. CDR3 sequence reads: CASSPDRGRDEQYF. The CDR3 DNA reads TGTGCCAGCAGCCCCGACAGGGGGCGGGACGAGCAGTACTTC.

The rearrangement uses TRBV4-1 and TRBJ2-2, with 9 bases identical to TRBD2. The trim removed 4 bases at V and 7 bases at J, leaving 13 bases unmatched. The CDR3 runs 17 residues. In germline, CDR1 is MGHRA, CDR2 YSYEKL. The chain's CDR3 is CASSPAFGLARGGELFF. The CDR3 DNA reads as TGCGCCAGCAGCCCCGCCTTCGGACTAGCGCGAGGCGGGGAGCTGTTTTTT.

This chain connects TRBV10-3 to TRBJ2-6; tentative D call: TRBD2 (6 bases). With 3 bases removed from V and 1 base from J, the gap between germline ends came to 7 bases. The CDR3 length is 15 residues. From germline, CDR1 is ENHRY and CDR2 SYGVKD. As DNA, the CDR3 is TGTGCCATCAGTGACGGGGGTTCTGGGGCCAACGTCCTGACTTTC. Amino acids: CAISDGGSGANVLTF.

V usage is TRBV5-4 and J usage is TRBJ2-1, with D unclear. V was shortened by 3 bases and J by 0 bases, with 7 bases between the two germline ends. Germline V CDR1 and CDR2: SGHNT, YYREEE (reference sequence). The CDR3 is 14 residues long. The CDR3 nucleotides read TGTGCCAGCAGCTCCCCAGTCTCCTACAATGAGCAGTTCTTC. Protein: CASSSPVSYNEQFF. The entire variable domain, with the rest obtained from reference TRBV5-4 and TRBJ2-1, is as follows: ETGVTQSPTHLIKTRGQQVTLRCSSQSGHNTVSWYQQALGQGPQFIFQYYREEENGRGNFPPRFSGLQFPNYSSELNVNALELDDSALYLCASSSPVSYNEQFFGPGTRLTVL.

The V call is TRBV6-5, the J call TRBJ2-1, with D hard to call. Trimming took off 8 bases at V and 2 bases at J, with 4 bases between the two ends. Germline-derived CDR1 and CDR2 are MNHEY and SVGAGI. This CDR3 comprises 11 residues. This CDR3 reads CASRAYNEQFF. Written as DNA, the CDR3 is TGTGCCAGCCGCGCCTACAATGAGCAGTTCTTC.

The chain uses TRBV7-9 and TRBJ2-5, with 12 bases fitting TRBD2. Per the germline V gene, CDR1 is SEHNR and CDR2 is FQNEAQ (reference sequence). The V segment lost 1 base and the J segment 12 bases; nucleotides outside the gene matches: 3. The CDR3 is 13 residues long. DNA of the CDR3: TGTGCCAGCAGCTTAGGGACTAGCGGGGCAGAGTACTTC. Translating it yields CASSLGTSGAEYF. The full variable domain, with the rest looked up from reference TRBV7-9 and TRBJ2-5, is DTGVSQNPRHKITKRGQNVTFRCDPISEHNRLYWYRQTLGQGPEFLTYFQNEAQLEKSRLLSDRFSAERPKGSFSTLEIQRTEQGDSAMYLCASSLGTSGAEYFGPGTRLLVL.

This clone was found a few times. V gene TRBV4-1 combines with J gene TRBJ2-7, with TRBD1 matching over 7 bases. The V segment lost 4 bases and the J segment 0 bases; nucleotides outside the gene matches: 9. This CDR3 region has 16 residues. Germline V CDR1 and CDR2: MGHRA, YSYEKL. CDR3 protein: CASSPRTGENSYEQYF. The DNA for the CDR3 is TGCGCCAGCAGCCCCCGAACAGGGGAAAACTCCTACGAGCAGTACTTC.

The chain couples TRBV7-6 to TRBJ1-4, with no clear D. Germline CDR1 reads SGHVS; CDR2 reads FNYEAQ. CDR3 length: 15 residues. V gave up 4 bases and J gave up 0 bases, with 9 bases separating them. The CDR3 here is CASSWSGSTNEKLFF. The CDR3 DNA is TGTGCCAGCAGCTGGAGCGGATCAACTAATGAAAAACTGTTTTTT. Complete variable domain (other parts from reference TRBV7-6 and TRBJ1-4): GAGVSQSPRYKVTKRGQDVALRCDPISGHVSLYWYRQALGQGPEFLTYFNYEAQQDKSGLPNDRFSAERPEGSISTLTIQRTEQRDSAMYRCASSWSGSTNEKLFFGSGTQLSVL.

The chain employs TRBV27 and TRBJ1-1; the D is unclear. V was clipped by 0 bases and J by 6 bases, with 11 bases between them. Per germline, CDR1 MNHEY and CDR2 SMNVEV (reference sequence). The CDR3 spans 14 residues. The CDR3, as DNA: TGTGCCAGCAGTTTATCGGAGGTAGTGGCTGAAGCTTTCTTT. Translating it yields CASSLSEVVAEAFF.

This clone was detected only a few times. The chain combines TRBV9 with TRBJ1-2, with a weak D call TRBD1 (5 bases). The germline V and J ends were trimmed by 0 bases and 5 bases, with 20 bases remaining between them. Per germline, CDR1 SGDLS and CDR2 YYNGEE. The CDR3 runs 17 residues. Written as DNA, the CDR3 is TGTGCCAGCAGCGTAGCCGGACACTCCCTCCCCCCTTATGGCTACACCTTC. It yields the protein CASSVAGHSLPPYGYTF.